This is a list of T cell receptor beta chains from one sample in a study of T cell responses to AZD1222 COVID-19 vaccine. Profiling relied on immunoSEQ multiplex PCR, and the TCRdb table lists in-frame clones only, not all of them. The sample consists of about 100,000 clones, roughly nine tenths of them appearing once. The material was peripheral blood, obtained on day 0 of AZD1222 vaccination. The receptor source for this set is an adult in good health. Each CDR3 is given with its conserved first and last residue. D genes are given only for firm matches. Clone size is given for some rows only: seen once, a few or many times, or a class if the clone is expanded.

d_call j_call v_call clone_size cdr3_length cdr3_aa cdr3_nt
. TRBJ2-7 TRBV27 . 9 CASIGEQYF TGTGCCAGCATAGGCGAGCAGTACTTC
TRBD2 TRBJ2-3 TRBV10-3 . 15 CAIKALAGVGDTQYF TGTGCCATCAAGGCACTAGCGGGAGTGGGAGATACGCAGTATTTT
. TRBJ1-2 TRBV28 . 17 CASSSPFTVASNYGYTF TGTGCCAGCAGTTCCCCTTTCACCGTTGCCTCCAACTATGGCTACACCTTC
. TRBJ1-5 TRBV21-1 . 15 CASSKEPGVRQPQHF TGTGCCAGCAGCAAAGAACCCGGGGTCAGGCAGCCCCAGCATTTT
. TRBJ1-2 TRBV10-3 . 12 CAISEAGNGYTF TGTGCCATCAGTGAGGCAGGGAATGGCTACACCTTC
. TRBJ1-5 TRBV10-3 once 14 CAISATGNNQPQHF TGTGCCATCAGTGCGACAGGTAACAATCAGCCCCAGCATTTT
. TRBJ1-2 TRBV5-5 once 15 CASTLDSSLEYGYTF TGTGCCAGCACCCTCGACAGTTCCCTTGAGTATGGCTACACCTTC
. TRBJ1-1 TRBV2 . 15 CASSFGASMNTEAFF TGTGCCAGCAGTTTCGGGGCCAGCATGAACACTGAAGCTTTCTTT
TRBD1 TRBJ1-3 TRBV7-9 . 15 CASSLTGGLGNTIYF TGTGCCAGCAGCTTAACAGGGGGCCTTGGAAACACCATATATTTT
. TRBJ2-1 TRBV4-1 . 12 CASSLEAHEQFF TGCGCCAGCAGCCTAGAGGCCCACGAGCAGTTCTTC
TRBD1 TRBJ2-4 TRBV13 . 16 CASSPGQGLAKNIQYF TGTGCCAGCAGCCCAGGACAGGGGCTAGCCAAAAACATTCAGTACTTC
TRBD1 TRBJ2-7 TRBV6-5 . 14 CASRSRQGAGEQYF TGTGCCAGCAGATCCCGACAGGGGGCAGGCGAGCAGTACTTC
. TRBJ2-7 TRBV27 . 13 CASSFRGSYEQYF TGTGCCAGCAGTTTTCGGGGATCCTACGAGCAGTACTTC
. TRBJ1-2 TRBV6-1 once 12 CASSERSYGYTF TGTGCCAGCAGTGAACGCAGCTATGGCTACACCTTC
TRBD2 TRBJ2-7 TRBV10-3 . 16 CAISESSGRTWYEQYF TGTGCCATCAGTGAGTCTAGCGGGAGAACATGGTACGAGCAGTACTTC
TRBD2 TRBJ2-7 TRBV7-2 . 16 CASSLDLSAGAREQYF TGTGCCAGCAGCTTAGATTTATCGGCGGGAGCTCGTGAGCAGTACTTC
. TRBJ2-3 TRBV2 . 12 CASSDYTDTQYF TGTGCCAGCAGTGATTACACAGATACGCAGTATTTT
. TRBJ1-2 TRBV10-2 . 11 CASSDLYGYTF TGCGCCAGCAGTGACTTGTATGGCTACACCTTC
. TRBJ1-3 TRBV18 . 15 CASSPAAPRGNTIYF TGTGCCAGCTCACCGGCTGCCCCGAGAGGAAACACCATATATTTT
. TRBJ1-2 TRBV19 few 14 CASSTLRVGYGYTF TGTGCCAGTAGCACACTTCGGGTAGGCTATGGCTACACCTTC
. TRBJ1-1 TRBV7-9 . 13 CASSLFEDTEAFF TGTGCCAGCAGCTTATTCGAGGACACTGAAGCTTTCTTT
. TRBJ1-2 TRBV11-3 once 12 CASSLRQVGYTF TGTGCCAGCAGCTTGCGACAGGTCGGCTACACCTTC
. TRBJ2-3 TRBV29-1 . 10 CSVDLDTQYF TGCAGCGTTGATCTTGATACGCAGTATTTT
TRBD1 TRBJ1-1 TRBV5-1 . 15 CASTTATTGETEAFF TGCGCCAGCACGACCGCGACGACAGGGGAGACTGAAGCTTTCTTT
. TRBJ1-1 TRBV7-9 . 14 CASSLHGGVTEAFF TGTGCCAGCAGCTTACATGGGGGAGTGACTGAAGCTTTCTTT
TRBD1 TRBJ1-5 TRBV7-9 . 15 CASSLWTGGNQPQHF TGTGCCAGCAGCTTATGGACAGGGGGCAATCAGCCCCAGCATTTT
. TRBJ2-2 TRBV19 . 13 CASSNDGTGELFF TGTGCCAGTTCAAACGACGGCACCGGGGAGCTGTTTTTT
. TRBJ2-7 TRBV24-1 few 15 CATSDLMAGSYEQYF TGTGCCACCAGTGATTTGATGGCGGGATCCTACGAGCAGTACTTC
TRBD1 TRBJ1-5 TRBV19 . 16 CASSIVTGVGNQPQHF TGTGCCAGTAGTATAGTCACAGGGGTGGGCAATCAGCCCCAGCATTTT
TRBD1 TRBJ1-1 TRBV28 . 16 CASSALGTVKNTEAFF TGTGCCAGCAGTGCGTTAGGGACAGTGAAGAACACTGAAGCTTTCTTT
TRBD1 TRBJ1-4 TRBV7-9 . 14 CASSRAGGGEKLFF TGTGCCAGCTCGAGGGCAGGGGGAGGTGAAAAACTGTTTTTT
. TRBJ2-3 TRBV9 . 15 CASSVARRSTDTQYF TGTGCCAGCAGCGTAGCGCGGCGCAGCACAGATACGCAGTATTTT
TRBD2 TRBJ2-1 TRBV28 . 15 CASRASGSSYNEQFF TGTGCCAGCAGGGCTAGCGGGAGTTCCTACAATGAGCAGTTCTTC
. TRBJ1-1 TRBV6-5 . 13 CASRRVMNTEAFF TGTGCCAGCAGACGGGTGATGAACACTGAAGCTTTCTTT
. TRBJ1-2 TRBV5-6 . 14 CASGRNGWYYGYTF TGTGCCAGCGGACGAAATGGTTGGTACTATGGCTACACCTTC
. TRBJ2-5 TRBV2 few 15 CASSEMASRQETQYF TGTGCCAGCAGTGAAATGGCCAGCCGCCAAGAGACCCAGTACTTC
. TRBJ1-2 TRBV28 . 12 CASSLPYYGYTF TGTGCCAGCAGTCTCCCCTACTATGGCTACACCTTC
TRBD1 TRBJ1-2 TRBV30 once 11 CAWGTGNGYTF TGTGCCTGGGGGACAGGGAATGGCTACACCTTC
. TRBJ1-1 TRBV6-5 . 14 CASIGLEAGTEAFF TGTGCCAGCATTGGGCTAGAAGCAGGGACTGAAGCTTTCTTT
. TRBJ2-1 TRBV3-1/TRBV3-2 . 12 CASSRSQLEQFF TGTGCCAGCAGCCGTTCTCAATTAGAGCAGTTCTTC
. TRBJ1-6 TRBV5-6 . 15 CASSLFVGENSPLHF TGTGCCAGCAGCTTATTCGTCGGGGAAAATTCACCCCTCCACTTT
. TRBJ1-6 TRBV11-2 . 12 CASSFHESPLHF TGTGCCAGCAGCTTTCATGAATCACCCCTCCACTTT
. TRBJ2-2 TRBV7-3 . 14 CASRPGWSTGELFF TGTGCCAGCAGACCCGGCTGGAGCACCGGGGAGCTGTTTTTT
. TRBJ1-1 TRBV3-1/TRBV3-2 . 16 CASSRGSGPLNTEAFF TGTGCCAGCAGCCGGGGGTCCGGGCCCCTGAACACTGAAGCTTTCTTT
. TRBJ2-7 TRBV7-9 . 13 CASSLGANYEQYF TGTGCCAGCAGCTTAGGGGCGAACTACGAGCAGTACTTC
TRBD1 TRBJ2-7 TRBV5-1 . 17 CASSPLMTGQGAYEQYF TGCGCCAGCAGCCCCCTCATGACCGGACAGGGGGCCTACGAGCAGTACTTC
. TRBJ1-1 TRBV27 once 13 CASSPVRDTEAFF TGTGCCAGCAGTCCCGTAAGGGATACTGAAGCTTTCTTT
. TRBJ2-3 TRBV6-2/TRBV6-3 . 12 CASSREHYTQYF TGTGCCAGCAGCCGAGAGCATTATACGCAGTATTTT
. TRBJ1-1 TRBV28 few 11 CATRGYTEAFF TGTGCCACCCGGGGTTACACTGAAGCTTTCTTT
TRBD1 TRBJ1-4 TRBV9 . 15 CASSEGAATNEKLFF TGTGCCAGCAGCGAGGGGGCAGCAACTAATGAAAAACTGTTTTTT
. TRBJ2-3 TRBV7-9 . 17 CASSGGRKAWSTDTQYF TGTGCCAGCTCTGGGGGTAGGAAAGCGTGGAGCACAGATACGCAGTATTTT
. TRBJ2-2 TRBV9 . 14 CASKKSGNTGELFF TGTGCCAGCAAGAAAAGCGGGAACACCGGGGAGCTGTTTTTT
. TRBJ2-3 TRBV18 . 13 CASSSRTTDTQYF TGTGCCAGCTCATCCCGGACCACAGATACGCAGTATTTT
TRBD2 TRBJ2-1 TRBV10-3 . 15 CAIRQLAGGGNEQFF TGTGCCATCAGGCAACTAGCGGGAGGGGGGAATGAGCAGTTCTTC
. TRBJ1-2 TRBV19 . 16 CASTPEGGRANYGYTF TGTGCCAGTACACCCGAGGGCGGCCGGGCGAACTATGGCTACACCTTC
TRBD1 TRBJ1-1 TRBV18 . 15 CASSPLQGAGTEAFF TGTGCCAGCTCACCATTGCAGGGGGCAGGCACTGAAGCTTTCTTT
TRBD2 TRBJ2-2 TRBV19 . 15 CASSGAGGLVGELFF TGTGCCAGTAGTGGAGCGGGAGGGCTGGTCGGGGAGCTGTTTTTT